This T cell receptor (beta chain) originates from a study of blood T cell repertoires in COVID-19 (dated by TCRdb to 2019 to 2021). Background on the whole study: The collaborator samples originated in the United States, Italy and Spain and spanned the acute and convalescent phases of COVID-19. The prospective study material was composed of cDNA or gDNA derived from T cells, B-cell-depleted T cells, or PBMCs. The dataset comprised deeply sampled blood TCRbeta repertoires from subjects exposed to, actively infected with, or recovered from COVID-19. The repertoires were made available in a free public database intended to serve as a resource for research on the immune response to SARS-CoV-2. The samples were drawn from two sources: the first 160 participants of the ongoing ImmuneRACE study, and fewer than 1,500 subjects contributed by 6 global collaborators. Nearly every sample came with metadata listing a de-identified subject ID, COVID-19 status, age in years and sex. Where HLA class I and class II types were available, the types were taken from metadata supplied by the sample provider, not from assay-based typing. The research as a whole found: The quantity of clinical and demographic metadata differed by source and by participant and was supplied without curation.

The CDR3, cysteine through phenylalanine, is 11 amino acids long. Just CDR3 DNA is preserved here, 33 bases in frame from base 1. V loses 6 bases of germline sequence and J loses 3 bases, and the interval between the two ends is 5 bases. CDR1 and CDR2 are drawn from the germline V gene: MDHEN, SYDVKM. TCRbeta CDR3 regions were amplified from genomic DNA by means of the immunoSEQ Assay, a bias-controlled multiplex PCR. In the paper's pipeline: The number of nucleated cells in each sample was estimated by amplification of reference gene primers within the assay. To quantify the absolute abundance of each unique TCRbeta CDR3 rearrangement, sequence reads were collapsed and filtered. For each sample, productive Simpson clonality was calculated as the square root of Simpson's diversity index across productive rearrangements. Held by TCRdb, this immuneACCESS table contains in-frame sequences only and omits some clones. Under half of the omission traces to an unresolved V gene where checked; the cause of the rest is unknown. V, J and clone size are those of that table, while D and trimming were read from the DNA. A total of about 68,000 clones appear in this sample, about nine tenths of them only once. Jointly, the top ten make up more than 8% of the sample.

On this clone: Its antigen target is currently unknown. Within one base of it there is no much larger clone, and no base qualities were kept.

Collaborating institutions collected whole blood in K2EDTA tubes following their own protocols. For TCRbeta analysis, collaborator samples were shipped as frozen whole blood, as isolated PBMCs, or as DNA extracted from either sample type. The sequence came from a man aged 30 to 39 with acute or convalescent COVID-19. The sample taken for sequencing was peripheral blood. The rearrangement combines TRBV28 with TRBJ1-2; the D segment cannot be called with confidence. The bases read TGTGCCAGCAGCCGTTACTATGGCTACACCTTC. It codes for CASSRYYGYTF.